This TCR beta chain was sequenced for a study of regulatory T cells in long-lasting Graves disease. As for the study in general: Graves' patients with a new diagnosis had received antithyroid drugs under 3 months. Findings of the study overall: Persistent disease exhibited a predilection for TRBV28, TRBJ1-2 and TRBJ2-5. Patients whose Graves' disease persisted exhibited lower TCR diversity than those newly diagnosed.

There are many counts of this clonotype. Its antigen remains unknown. Trimming cost V 12 bases and J 0 bases; bases outside gene matches: 10. Germline assignment: CDR1 KGHDR and CDR2 SFDVKD. The CDR3 is 15 residues long. Indicated time point: newly diagnosed GD, antithyroid drugs for less than 3 months. The TCR library used RNA extracted from PBMCs. The TCR beta library used iRepertoire HTBI primers with Arm-PCR amplification of CDR3. TCRdb reprocessed the multiplex PCR reads via MiXCR and lists one record per CDR3 protein. This table has 450,000 to 600,000 distinct CDR3 sequences, about a sixth appearing once. These same data were also listed under a study on T cells in Graves' hyperthyroidism and ophthalmopathy.

The chain is built from TRBV24-1 and TRBJ2-5; 9 bases match TRBD1. The clonotype was recovered from a man aged 35 to 55 with Graves disease. Source: peripheral blood mononuclear cells (PBMCs), taken at new diagnosis, from a patient treated with antithyroid drugs. The DNA of the CDR3 is TGTGCCTCAGGGACGAGGGACAGGGACCAAGAGACCCAGTACTTC. Its translation is CASGTRDRDQETQYF.